The T cell receptor beta chain described here comes from a study of blood T cell repertoires in COVID-19 (TCRdb year 2020). At the level of the whole study: Collaborator samples came from the United States, Italy and Spain and covered acute and convalescent phases of COVID-19. The prospective study material was composed of cDNA or gDNA derived from T cells, B-cell-depleted T cells, or PBMCs. The dataset comprised deeply sampled blood TCRbeta repertoires from subjects exposed to, actively infected with, or recovered from COVID-19. The repertoires were released in a freely available public database meant as a resource for research on the immune response to SARS-CoV-2. The samples were drawn from two sources: the first 160 participants of the ongoing ImmuneRACE study, and fewer than 1,500 subjects contributed by 6 global collaborators. Sample metadata almost always included a de-identified subject ID, COVID-19 status, age in years and sex. HLA class I and class II types, where available, came from metadata supplied by the sample provider rather than from assay-based typing.

Participants in the prospective study were enrolled through a virtual design, were aged 18 to 89 years, and lived in roughly 24 United States geographic areas. Cohort assignment in the prospective study relied on participant-reported clinical history from a screening survey and a study questionnaire. Exposed participants were defined as having been in contact with someone with a PCR-confirmed or clinician-diagnosed COVID-19 case within 2 weeks of study entry. Mobile phlebotomists in the prospective study collected whole blood, serum and a nasopharyngeal or oropharyngeal swab from every participant. Additional blood draws and questionnaires over a 2-month period could optionally be provided by prospective study participants. Blood samples from the prospective study were shipped frozen or at room temperature prior to DNA extraction. Study-wide conclusions, independent of this receptor: Clinical and demographic metadata were provided uncurated, with the amount varying by source and participant.

This clone has a handful of counts. Its antigen remains unidentified. Per-nucleotide qualities are absent, and no much larger clonotype sits a single base away. CDR1 and CDR2, per the germline V gene, are SGHTA and FQGNSA. The junction shows trimming of 1 base on V and 10 bases on J, and the gene matches do not reach 8 bases of it. The CDR3 runs 16 residues from the cysteine to the phenylalanine. The entry retains the CDR3 DNA only, 48 bases that are in frame from base 1. TCRbeta CDR3 regions were amplified from genomic DNA by means of the immunoSEQ Assay, a bias-controlled multiplex PCR. The original methods were these. Nucleated cell counts per sample were estimated from amplification of reference gene primers within the assay. To quantify the absolute abundance of each unique TCRbeta CDR3 rearrangement, sequence reads were collapsed and filtered. For each sample, productive Simpson clonality was calculated as the square root of Simpson's diversity index across productive rearrangements. What TCRdb holds here is the immuneACCESS table cut down to in-frame rearrangements. Part of the clones is not present; checked against another copy, under half of the missing clones reflect an unresolved V gene, and the others are unexplained. That table is the source of V, J and clone size, and D and trimming were worked out from the DNA. Present in this sample are about 140,000 clones, more than 80% of which were seen just once. The ten largest clones take up 1.6% of the sample.

The sequencing input was PBMCs or T cells enriched from blood (not recorded which). The chain links TRBV7-2 with TRBJ1-6; 9 central nucleotides agree with TRBD1. This TCR was sampled from a woman between 18 and 30 years old who had been exposed to COVID-19. The DNA sequence is given as TGTGCCAGCAGCTTAGTCGGGACAGGGTCAGGATCACCCCTCCACTTT. Its protein product is CASSLVGTGSGSPLHF. Full variable domain (CDR3 extended with the reference TRBV7-2 and TRBJ1-6 proteins): GAGVSQSPSNKVTEKGKDVELRCDPISGHTALYWYRQSLGQGLEFLIYFQGNSAPDKSGLPSDRFSAERTGGSVSTLTIQRTQQEDSAVYLCASSLVGTGSGSPLHFGNGTRLTVT.